This T cell receptor (beta chain) was documented in a study of T-cell reconstitution after alpha-beta-depleted transplantation in children. Study outcomes and limitations: Once a year had passed after transplant, T-cell counts and diversity came mostly from newly produced T cells. Some patients' high day-60 TCRbeta diversity was attributed to recipient cells surviving conditioning. Several hundred expanded graft clones reportedly gave rise to the alpha-beta T cells present about two months after transplant.

Unique molecular identifiers were used to barcode this TCRbeta library. Using its own MiXCR run on the PCR reads, TCRdb lists one record per CDR3 protein. The sample comprises hundreds of thousands of distinct CDR3 sequences, under 15% of which are singletons, and 0.65% to 0.9% rests with the top ten. In the case of this clonotype: Its antigen remains unidentified.

Germline V gene lookup returns CDR1 SEHNR and CDR2 FQNEAQ (reference sequence). Trimming stripped 1 base from V and 7 bases from J, with 7 bases between. The CDR3 spans 12 residues. This chain uses TRBV7-9 with TRBJ1-2, with D unclear. The sequence was obtained from a girl aged 2 to 10 with congenital amegakaryocytic thrombocytopenia, due to receive a stem cell transplant. This specimen consisted of PBMCs, obtained before TCRalphabeta/CD19-depleted stem cell transplant. This CDR3 is CASSLGEGGYTF. The CDR3 DNA reads TGTGCCAGCAGCTTAGGGGAAGGTGGCTACACCTTC.